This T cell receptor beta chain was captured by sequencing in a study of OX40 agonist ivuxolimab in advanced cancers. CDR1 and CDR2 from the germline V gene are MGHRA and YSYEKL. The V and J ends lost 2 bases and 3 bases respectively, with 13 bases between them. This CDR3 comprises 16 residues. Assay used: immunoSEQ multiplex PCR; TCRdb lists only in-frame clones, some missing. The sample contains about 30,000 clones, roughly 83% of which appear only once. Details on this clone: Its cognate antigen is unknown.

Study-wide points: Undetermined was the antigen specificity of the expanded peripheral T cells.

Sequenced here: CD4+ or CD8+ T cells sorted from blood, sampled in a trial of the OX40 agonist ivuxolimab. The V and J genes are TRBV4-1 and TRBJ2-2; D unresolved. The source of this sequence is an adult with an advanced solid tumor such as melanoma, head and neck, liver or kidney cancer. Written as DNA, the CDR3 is TGCGCCAGCAGCCAACCTGTATCGATTGACACCGGGGAGCTGTTTTTT. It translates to CASSQPVSIDTGELFF.